These 25 T cell receptor beta chains came from one sample sequenced in a study of T cells in Graves' hyperthyroidism and ophthalmopathy. TCR beta CDR3 region amplification was performed from RNA transcripts. TCR CDR3 underwent first-round RT-PCR with the HTBI primer set. Each CDR3 protein gets one entry after TCRdb re-called the multiplex PCR reads with MiXCR. The data show 500,000 or so distinct CDR3 sequences, under 20% seen once. The specimen sequenced was blood. Receptors originate from a woman under 30 with Graves' ophthalmopathy.

This clonotype was picked up a small number of times. The V gene is TRBV19, the J gene TRBJ1-2; D possibly corresponds to TRBD1 (6 bases). The V end was cut by 3 bases, the J end by 2 bases, with 10 bases between. The germline gives CDR1 LNHDA, CDR2 SQIVND (reference sequence). This CDR3 is built from 14 residues. The CDR3 sequence: CASSMGTLNYGYTF. CDR3 bases: TGTGCCAGTAGTATGGGGACACTCAACTATGGCTACACCTTC.

This clonotype was seen many times. The CDR3: CASSATGESTEAFF. The CDR3 DNA is TGTGCCAGCAGCGCTACAGGGGAGAGCACTGAAGCTTTCTTT. The chain carries TRBV7-9 and TRBJ1-1; 7 nucleotides agree with TRBD1. Per germline, CDR1 SEHNR and CDR2 FQNEAQ (reference sequence). The CDR3 contains 14 residues. The J segment lost 4 bases and the V segment lost 5 bases, leaving 7 bases of the junction unmatched.

This clonotype was counted at least ten times. The rearrangement links TRBV20-1 to TRBJ2-7; 9 bases agree with TRBD1. The germline gives CDR1 DFQATT, CDR2 SNEGSKA (reference sequence). V was clipped by 4 bases and J by 1 base; unmatched bases: 8. The CDR3 loop spans 15 amino acids. CDR3 nucleotide sequence: TGCAGTGCTACGCCGGGACAGGGCAGGTCCTACGAGCAGTACTTC. Encoded protein: CSATPGQGRSYEQYF.

This clonotype was detected many times. V is TRBV28 and J is TRBJ2-3; 7 bases match TRBD2. Germline CDR1 is MDHEN and CDR2 is SYDVKM. The CDR3 totals 15 residues. V trimming: 10 bases; J trimming: 4 bases; junction bases outside the gene matches: 14. The CDR3 sequence: CANPTGGMCPDTQYF. The CDR3 bases are TGTGCCAACCCGACGGGGGGAATGTGCCCAGATACGCAGTATTTT.

This clonotype was seen at least ten times. This chain joins TRBV14 and TRBJ1-1; a weak D match, TRBD1 (6 bases). Germline CDR1 SGHDN, CDR2 FVKESK. The V and J ends lost 1 base and 3 bases respectively, with 9 bases between them. The length of the CDR3 is 14 residues. DNA of the CDR3: TGTGCCAGCAGCCAAGGTTGGGGGCACACTGAAGCTTTCTTT. Residues: CASSQGWGHTEAFF.

Of note for this clonotype: A much larger clone sits a single nucleotide away, making a read error possible. Given the absence of the conserved phenylalanine or tryptophan at the CDR3 end, a read error is likely. The rearrangement links TRBV7-9 to TRBJ2-5, with 7 bases identical to TRBD1. CDR1 is SEHNR, CDR2 FQNEAQ, per germline (reference sequence). CDR3 length: 12 residues. After removal of 9 bases from V and 1 base from J, the junction contained 2 bases not matched to a gene. The CDR3 region is CASGTAQETQYL. The CDR3 DNA follows: TGTGCCAGTGGGACAGCCCAAGAGACCCAGTACCTC.

This clonotype has ten or more counts. The rearrangement links TRBV14 to TRBJ2-3, with 8 bases lining up with TRBD2. Trimming at V came to 1 base and at J to 4 bases, leaving 10 bases not matched to a gene. CDR3 length: 17 amino acids. The germline V gene encodes CDR1 SGHDN and CDR2 FVKESK. CDR3 sequence reads: CASSQVSQRETPDTQYF. As DNA, the CDR3 is TGTGCCAGCAGCCAAGTCAGCCAGCGGGAGACACCAGATACGCAGTATTTT. The variable domain in full, completed from reference TRBV14 and TRBJ2-3, reads EAGVTQFPSHSVIEKGQTVTLRCDPISGHDNLYWYRRVMGKEIKFLLHFVKESKQDESGMPNNRFLAERTGGTYSTLKVQPAELEDSGVYFCASSQVSQRETPDTQYFGPGTRLTVL.

Many counts were recorded for this clonotype. This chain connects TRBV12-3 or TRBV12-4 to TRBJ1-1, with D perhaps matching TRBD1 (6 bases). The germline V and J ends were trimmed by 6 bases and 1 base, with 12 bases remaining between them. The CDR3 is 14 residues long. The CDR3 DNA sequence: TGTGCCAGCAGCCAGGGACACTCGAACACTGAAGCTTTCTTT. The encoded protein is CASSQGHSNTEAFF.

The chain links TRBV7-9 to TRBJ2-3, with D perhaps matching TRBD1 or TRBD2 (6 bases each). This CDR3 is 15 amino acids long. The V gene lost 5 bases and the J gene lost 3 bases, with 15 bases spanning the gap. The V gene's germline CDR1 is SEHNR and CDR2 FQNEAQ (reference sequence). The CDR3, as DNA: TGTGCCAGCAGCCCACTGACGGGGGCTACAGATACGCAGTATTTT. Translation gives CASSPLTGATDTQYF. The full variable domain, rest sourced from reference TRBV7-9 and TRBJ2-3, is DTGVSQNPRHKITKRGQNVTFRCDPISEHNRLYWYRQTLGQGPEFLTYFQNEAQLEKSRLLSDRFSAERPKGSFSTLEIQRTEQGDSAMYLCASSPLTGATDTQYFGPGTRLTVL.

This clonotype occurred many times. This rearrangement joins TRBV29-1 to TRBJ2-5; TRBD1 aligns across 9 bases. The V gene end was trimmed by 5 bases and the J gene end by 0 bases; junction bases not matched to a gene: 10. Germline CDR1 is SQVTM and CDR2 is ANQGSEA. This CDR3 is 16 amino acids long. As DNA, the CDR3 is TGCAGCGTTCCCCGGGACAGGGATGAGGACCAAGAGACCCAGTACTTC. Its translation is CSVPRDRDEDQETQYF.

About this clonotype itself: A much bigger clone sits one base away, suggesting this may be a read error. V is TRBV11-2 and J is TRBJ2-3; D gene unclear. The CDR3 spans 16 residues. Germline V lookup: CDR1 SGHAT, CDR2 FQNNGV. The CDR3 here is CASGFYRYTSTDTQYF. DNA of the CDR3: TGTGCCAGCGGCTTTTACAGATATACTAGCACAGATACGCAGTATTTT.

This clonotype was seen many times. The J gene is TRBJ1-2, the V gene TRBV28; no definite D call. The CDR3 contains 14 residues. V was pared by 3 bases and J by 4 bases, with 12 bases between. The V gene's germline CDR1 is MDHEN and CDR2 SYDVKM. The CDR3, as DNA: TGTGCCAGCAGTTTGGGAGCCGGTCCCTATGGCTACACCTTC. It is translated as CASSLGAGPYGYTF.

The chain has TRBV11-2 and TRBJ2-7; D is unresolved. The germline CDR1 and CDR2 sequences are SGHAT and FQNNGV. The V end was cut by 3 bases, the J end by 4 bases, with 13 bases between. CDR3 length: 14 residues. CDR3 amino acids: CASSLYAGAYEQYF. In DNA, the CDR3 is TGTGCCAGCAGCTTGTATGCAGGCGCATACGAGCAGTACTTC.

The chain is built from TRBV5-5 and TRBJ2-7, with 13 positions matching TRBD2. Per germline, CDR1 SGHKS and CDR2 YYEKEE (reference sequence). Losses at the gene ends were 4 bases for V and 0 bases for J; bases not matched to a gene: 4. This CDR3 has 16 residues. DNA of the CDR3: TGTGCCAGCAGCGAGGGACTAGCGGGGAGCTCCTACGAGCAGTACTTC. Translated: CASSEGLAGSSYEQYF.

This clonotype was found many times. The rearrangement links TRBV5-1 to TRBJ1-1; the match to TRBD1 covers 7 bases. V lost 4 bases, J lost 0 bases, and 9 bases stayed unmatched. The CDR3 loop spans 16 amino acids. Per germline, CDR1 SGHRS and CDR2 YFSETQ. CDR3 in DNA: TGCGCCAGCAGCGCGACGGGACAGCCCATGAACACTGAAGCTTTCTTT. This sequence encodes CASSATGQPMNTEAFF. Full variable domain (remainder filled in from reference TRBV5-1 and TRBJ1-1): KAGVTQTPRYLIKTRGQQVTLSCSPISGHRSVSWYQQTPGQGLQFLFEYFSETQRNKGNFPGRFSGRQFSNSRSEMNVSTLELGDSALYLCASSATGQPMNTEAFFGQGTRLTVV.

This clonotype was seen more than once but under ten times. J is TRBJ2-5 and V is TRBV7-9, with a weak D call TRBD1 (5 bases). This CDR3 has 13 residues. The V and J ends lost 6 bases and 4 bases respectively, with 12 bases between them. Looked up from germline, CDR1 is SEHNR and CDR2 is FQNEAQ (reference sequence). The CDR3 here is CASRRGAGETQYF. CDR3 sequence (DNA): TGTGCCAGCAGAAGGGGCGCCGGAGAGACCCAGTACTTC.

This clonotype came up a few times. The DNA of the CDR3 is TGCAGCTATAAGGGCGGGAGGGATTCCTACGAGCAGTACTTC. This gives the protein CSYKGGRDSYEQYF. This chain links TRBV29-1 with TRBJ2-7, with 9 bases lining up with TRBD2. Germline CDR1 reads SQVTM; CDR2 reads ANQGSEA. The V segment lost 8 bases and the J segment 1 base; nucleotides outside the gene matches: 9. The CDR3 has 14 amino acids.

This clonotype was detected only a few times. The chain couples TRBV28 to TRBJ2-6; 8 bases match TRBD2. Losses at the gene ends were 11 bases for V and 2 bases for J; bases not matched to a gene: 2. The germline V gene encodes CDR1 MDHEN and CDR2 SYDVKM. CDR3 size: 13 residues. The CDR3 sequence is CASGGAGANVLTF. Written as DNA, the CDR3 is TGTGCCTCGGGAGGGGCTGGGGCCAACGTCCTGACTTTC.

This clonotype was observed at least ten times. The chain links TRBV20-1 to TRBJ1-5, with D possibly being TRBD1 (5 bases). This CDR3 contains 14 residues. Germline lookup yields CDR1 DFQATT and CDR2 SNEGSKA (reference sequence). The V end was cut by 6 bases, the J end by 7 bases, with 19 bases between. Written as DNA, the CDR3 is TGCAGTGCCCCGGCTGGGGCTGAAGGGCAGCCCCAGCATTTT. The encoded protein is CSAPAGAEGQPQHF.

V is TRBV10-3 and J is TRBJ2-1; 7 nucleotides agree with TRBD2. Germline V CDR1 and CDR2: ENHRY, SYGVKD. The CDR3 contains 11 residues. Trimming cost V 9 bases and J 8 bases; bases outside gene matches: 4. The CDR3 coding sequence is TGTGCCATTCAAGCGGGATATGAGCAGTTCTTC. Translated, it gives CAIQAGYEQFF.

This clonotype was seen more than once but under ten times. The chain carries TRBV7-2 and TRBJ2-2; no definite D call. The CDR3 loop spans 16 amino acids. Germline V CDR1 and CDR2: SGHTA, FQGNSA. The V gene lost 1 base and the J gene lost 1 base, with 10 bases spanning the gap. CDR3 amino acids: CASSLGWVGNTGELFF. DNA of the CDR3: TGTGCCAGCAGCTTAGGCTGGGTGGGGAACACCGGGGAGCTGTTTTTT.

The table lists this clonotype with many counts. V usage is TRBV12-3 or TRBV12-4 and J usage is TRBJ2-5; 11 positions agree with TRBD2. J lost 5 bases, V lost 5 bases, and 7 bases had no gene match. The CDR3 spans 15 residues. The CDR3, as DNA: TGTGCCAGCAGTACGACTAGCGGGGTGGGGGAGACCCAGTACTTC. It yields the protein CASSTTSGVGETQYF.

This clonotype was observed many times. The chain couples TRBV29-1 to TRBJ1-1; 7 bases map to TRBD1. V lost 5 bases to trimming and J lost 5 bases; unmatched junction nucleotides: 11. CDR3 length equals 14 residues. The germline CDR1 and CDR2 sequences are SQVTM and ANQGSEA. In DNA form, the CDR3 reads TGCAGCGTTTATGACAGGGTCTATGGTACTGAAGCTTTCTTT. It codes for CSVYDRVYGTEAFF.

This clonotype was found many times. The CDR3 nucleotides read TGTGCCTTGATACAGGGGGTTCCCTACGAGCAGTACTTC. Translation: CALIQGVPYEQYF. The chain combines TRBV30 with TRBJ2-7, with TRBD1 matching over 8 bases. Losses at the gene ends were 7 bases for V and 2 bases for J; bases not matched to a gene: 7. The CDR3 has 13 amino acids. Germline V gene lookup returns CDR1 GTSNPN and CDR2 SVGIG (reference sequence).

This clonotype was picked up a small number of times. J is TRBJ1-5 and V is TRBV5-6; 7 nucleotides line up with TRBD1. J lost 0 bases, V lost 3 bases, and 6 bases had no gene match. CDR1 and CDR2 from the germline V gene are SGHDT and YYEEEE. The CDR3 has 16 amino acids. CDR3 in DNA: TGTGCCAGCAGCTATGGAGGGGGCTATAGCAATCAGCCCCAGCATTTT. It yields the protein CASSYGGGYSNQPQHF.